A single sample is the source of the 12 T cell receptor beta chains below, sequenced in a study of CD8+ T cells in alopecia areata (dated by TCRdb to between 2018 and 2020). The time point label corresponds to: baseline before oral tofacitinib. Libraries were constructed by the immunoSEQ multiplex PCR assay. RNA was extracted from all samples and reverse transcribed into cDNA, which served as template for TCR sequencing. The clones in this table, taken by TCRdb from immuneACCESS, are in-frame only. Not every clone is retained; where verified, under half of the shortfall comes from an unresolved V gene, and the cause of the rest is unknown. The sample table holds over 150,000 clones, of which around 60% were seen once. Together, the top ten hold about 15% of the sample. Sequences were derived from CD4+ T cells sorted from blood, sampled at week 0. The receptors come from a human donor with alopecia areata.

The chain recombines TRBV18 with TRBJ2-7; 10 nucleotides match TRBD1. In germline, CDR1 is KGHSH, CDR2 LQKENI. The V segment lost 2 bases and the J segment 3 bases; nucleotides outside the gene matches: 1. The CDR3 extends over 14 amino acids. The CDR3 sequence is CASSPGDRGYEQYF. CDR3 DNA sequence: TGTGCCAGCTCACCAGGGGACAGGGGCTACGAGCAGTACTTC.

Notes on this clone: Other DNA sequences in this specimen translate into the identical CDR3. The gene calls are TRBV30 and TRBJ1-2, with D perhaps TRBD1 (6 bases). The germline V and J ends were trimmed by 0 bases and 5 bases, with 10 bases remaining between them. The germline V gene encodes CDR1 GTSNPN and CDR2 SVGIG (reference sequence). This CDR3 has 13 amino acids. CDR3 sequence reads: CAWSVNRDYGYTF. The CDR3 DNA follows: TGTGCCTGGAGTGTAAACAGGGATTATGGCTACACCTTC.

This rearrangement joins TRBV6-6 to TRBJ2-5; 7 bases align to TRBD1. The CDR3 covers 13 residues. The germline CDR1 and CDR2 sequences are MNHNY and SVGAGI (reference sequence). The V and J ends lost 7 bases and 5 bases, in that order; junction bases with no gene match: 7. The CDR3 reads CASNSQGRETQYF. The CDR3 nucleotides read TGTGCCAGCAATTCACAGGGGCGGGAGACCCAGTACTTC.

The CDR3: CAWSVGRNNSPLHF. Here the CDR3 DNA reads TGTGCCTGGAGTGTCGGTCGTAATAATTCACCCCTCCACTTT. The rearrangement joins TRBV30 to TRBJ1-6, with D unclear. Germline V lookup: CDR1 GTSNPN, CDR2 SVGIG (reference sequence). The CDR3 is 14 amino acids. Trimming cost V 0 bases and J 5 bases, with 8 bases left between them.

The rearrangement uses TRBV19 and TRBJ1-6, with 9 bases that match TRBD1. V was clipped by 7 bases and J by 7 bases; unmatched bases: 2. The CDR3 extends over 13 amino acids. The germline V gene has CDR1 LNHDA and CDR2 SQIVND (reference sequence). The CDR3 is CASMDRGNSPLHF. The CDR3 nucleotides read TGTGCCAGTATGGACAGGGGAAATTCACCCCTCCACTTT.

The chain employs TRBV29-1 and TRBJ1-3; 9 nucleotides agree with TRBD1. Germline loops: CDR1 SQVTM, CDR2 ANQGSEA. The CDR3 covers 13 residues. Unmatched junction bases numbered 3, after V lost 6 bases and J lost 3 bases. This CDR3 is CSVGTGYGNTIYF. For the CDR3, the DNA is TGCAGCGTGGGGACAGGGTATGGAAACACCATATATTTT.

J is TRBJ2-1 and V is TRBV11-2; D gene unclear. CDR3 length: 16 amino acids. The V end was cut by 1 base, the J end by 2 bases, with 12 bases between. CDR1 SGHAT and CDR2 FQNNGV come from the germline V gene. The CDR3 loop reads CASSLVGSRPYNEQFF. Written as DNA, the CDR3 is TGTGCCAGCAGCTTAGTCGGCAGCCGCCCCTACAATGAGCAGTTCTTC.

CDR3 region: CSVARRDEQFF. The CDR3 nucleotides are TGCAGCGTTGCAAGACGGGATGAGCAGTTCTTC. The J gene is TRBJ2-1, the V gene TRBV29-1; D is unclear. From germline, CDR1 is SQVTM and CDR2 ANQGSEA. Trimming shortened V by 4 bases and J by 8 bases, and 9 bases separated the two germline ends. This CDR3 is built from 11 residues.

The J gene is TRBJ1-1, the V gene TRBV2, with 7 bases aligning to TRBD1. CDR3 length: 14 amino acids. J gave up 4 bases and V 3 bases, and 5 bases lay outside the gene matches. The germline V gene has CDR1 SNHLY and CDR2 FYNNEI. The CDR3 is CASSEQGGSTEAFF. The CDR3 bases are TGTGCCAGCAGTGAGCAGGGGGGTAGCACTGAAGCTTTCTTT.

This clone was detected only once. The rearrangement joins TRBV2 to TRBJ1-4, with D possibly being TRBD1 (6 bases). Trimming stripped 3 bases from V and 2 bases from J, with 10 bases between. The CDR3 is 15 amino acids. In germline, CDR1 is SNHLY, CDR2 FYNNEI. CDR3 sequence reads: CASSEGAWTNEKLFF. The CDR3 DNA follows: TGTGCCAGCAGTGAGGGGGCCTGGACTAATGAAAAACTGTTTTTT.

V is TRBV4-1 and J is TRBJ2-5; D ambiguous. V was clipped by 2 bases and J by 3 bases, with 7 bases between them. CDR1 is MGHRA, CDR2 YSYEKL, per germline. This CDR3 is 13 amino acids long. Here the CDR3 DNA reads TGCGCCAGCAGCCAACGGACGGAAGAGACCCAGTACTTC. Its translation: CASSQRTEETQYF.

V and J are TRBV15 and TRBJ2-1, with D perhaps matching TRBD2 (5 bases). Germline assignment: CDR1 LNHNV and CDR2 YYDKDF (reference sequence). The CDR3 extends over 13 amino acids. V was shortened by 0 bases and J by 8 bases, with 8 bases between the two germline ends. The CDR3 region has the DNA TGTGCCACCAGCAGAGATTCCGGGGATGAGCAGTTCTTC. Protein product: CATSRDSGDEQFF.